These T cell receptor beta chains were read from a single sample in a study of blood T cell repertoires in COVID-19. Assay used: immunoSEQ multiplex PCR; TCRdb lists only in-frame clones, some missing. The table includes about 280,000 clones, 88% detected once. The sequenced sample consisted of peripheral blood. These receptors were taken from a woman in her 30s with COVID-19, enrolled during active disease. The CDR3 runs from the conserved cysteine through the conserved F or W. Each record gives: V gene, clone size, D gene, J gene, CDR3 protein, CDR3 DNA. A D gene is named only where the DNA matches it firmly. A clone size is listed for some rows: how often the clone was seen (once, few, many), or a class if it is expanded.

>TRBV27|NA|TRBD1|TRBJ1-2
CASRPDRGPNGYTF
TGTGCCAGCAGGCCTGACAGGGGGCCTAATGGCTACACCTTC
>TRBV19|NA|NA|TRBJ2-1
CASSSGGVANEQFF
TGTGCCAGTAGTTCCGGGGGAGTGGCTAATGAGCAGTTCTTC
>TRBV4-1|NA|TRBD1|TRBJ2-7
CASSQDFGRASGQGISGEQYF
TGCGCCAGCAGCCAAGATTTCGGTCGCGCCTCGGGACAGGGAATTTCGGGGGAGCAGTACTTC
>TRBV28|NA|TRBD1|TRBJ1-3
CASSLDRGAGNTIYF
TGTGCCAGCAGCCTTGACAGGGGAGCTGGAAACACCATATATTTT
>TRBV30|NA|NA|TRBJ2-7
CAWSVGSISYEQYF
TGTGCCTGGAGTGTGGGCAGCATCTCCTACGAGCAGTACTTC
>TRBV5-5|NA|TRBD1|TRBJ1-6
CASSSPGQGAVSYNSPLHF
TGTGCCAGCAGCTCCCCGGGACAGGGGGCCGTATCCTATAATTCACCCCTCCACTTT
>TRBV5-1|NA|NA|TRBJ2-7
CASSLLGHRSSYEQYF
TGCGCCAGCAGCTTGTTAGGCCATAGGAGCTCCTACGAGCAGTACTTC
>TRBV28|NA|TRBD2|TRBJ2-1
CASLVGPGGSYNEQFF
TGTGCCAGCCTAGTGGGCCCGGGAGGATCCTACAATGAGCAGTTCTTC
>TRBV5-1|NA|TRBD1|TRBJ2-7
CASSWGDRGPTYEQYF
TGCGCCAGCAGCTGGGGCGACAGGGGCCCCACCTACGAGCAGTACTTC
>TRBV19|once|TRBD1|TRBJ2-2
CASTAEAGGNTGELFF
TGTGCCAGTACGGCCGAGGCAGGGGGCAACACCGGGGAGCTGTTTTTT
>TRBV11-3|NA|NA|TRBJ2-3
CASSLGRSTDTQYF
TGTGCCAGCAGCTTAGGGAGGAGCACAGATACGCAGTATTTT
>TRBV10-3|once|TRBD1|TRBJ2-1
CATGQGNYNEQFF
TGTGCCACGGGACAGGGGAACTACAATGAGCAGTTCTTC
>TRBV6-5|NA|NA|TRBJ1-1
CASRLSQGNTEAFF
TGTGCCAGCCGTCTCAGCCAGGGGAACACTGAAGCTTTCTTT
>TRBV27|NA|NA|TRBJ1-6
CASSLGVDRGAYNSPLHF
TGTGCCAGCAGTTTAGGAGTCGATCGGGGGGCCTATAATTCACCCCTCCACTTT
>TRBV28|NA|NA|TRBJ2-7
CAIGDSISYEQYF
TGTGCCATCGGCGACAGTATCTCCTACGAGCAGTACTTC
>TRBV1|NA|NA|TRBJ2-7
CTSSRALIRVYEQYF
TGCACCAGCAGCCGTGCGTTAATCCGAGTCTACGAGCAGTACTTC
>TRBV3-1/TRBV3-2|NA|TRBD2|TRBJ2-6
CASSQAGGGANVLTF
TGTGCCAGCAGCCAAGCGGGGGGTGGGGCCAACGTCCTGACTTTC
>TRBV2|NA|TRBD2|TRBJ2-5
CASGTGTSGLQETQYF
TGTGCCAGCGGTACCGGGACTAGCGGGCTCCAAGAGACCCAGTACTTC
>TRBV27|NA|TRBD2|TRBJ2-1
CASNNRLAGVSRSYNEQFF
TGTGCCAGCAATAACCGACTAGCGGGAGTTTCGCGCTCCTACAATGAGCAGTTCTTC
>TRBV7-9|NA|NA|TRBJ2-7
CASSLAVGSSYEQYF
TGTGCCAGCAGCTTAGCGGTCGGGAGCTCCTACGAGCAGTACTTC
>TRBV15|NA|NA|TRBJ2-7
CATSRDRSETYKQYF
TGTGCCACCAGCAGAGATCGGTCCGAGACTTACAAGCAGTACTTC
>TRBV28|once|NA|TRBJ1-5
CASSYPQAGNQPQHF
TGTGCCAGCAGTTACCCCCAGGCAGGAAATCAGCCCCAGCATTTT
>TRBV7-9|NA|TRBD1|TRBJ2-3
CASTKGTGPTDTQYF
TGTGCCAGCACCAAAGGGACAGGGCCCACAGATACGCAGTATTTT
>TRBV4-2|NA|TRBD2|TRBJ2-7
CASSQPGLAGGGSYEQYF
TGTGCCAGCAGCCAGCCGGGACTAGCGGGAGGGGGTTCCTACGAGCAGTACTTC
>TRBV7-2|NA|NA|TRBJ2-7
CASSSPPGENEQYF
TGTGCCAGCAGCTCCCCCCCCGGGGAAAACGAGCAGTACTTC
>TRBV5-6|NA|NA|TRBJ2-3
CASSLGPLTGDTQYF
TGTGCCAGCAGCTTGGGACCCCTGACGGGAGATACGCAGTATTTT
>TRBV9|once|TRBD1|TRBJ2-7
CASSVEERTGGGEQYF
TGTGCCAGCAGCGTAGAAGAAAGGACAGGTGGAGGCGAGCAGTACTTC
>TRBV9|NA|NA|TRBJ2-7
CASSPGVAGEQYF
TGTGCCAGCAGCCCCGGGGTGGCGGGAGAGCAGTACTTC
>TRBV11-3|once|TRBD1|TRBJ1-4
CASRPREGQKITTNEKLFF
TGTGCCAGCAGGCCAAGAGAGGGACAGAAGATTACAACTAATGAAAAACTGTTTTTT